This TCR beta chain emerged from a study of T cell responses to AZD1222 COVID-19 vaccine. Study results and caveats: Vaccine-associated CD4 TCRs spanned spike, dominant at 160-218 and 743-854.

Clones were sequenced by immunoSEQ multiplex PCR, and TCRdb holds only the in-frame ones, with some missing. Of 120,000 or so clones listed, approximately 88% are singletons. Worth noting for this clone: Its antigen is still unknown.

Per the germline V gene, CDR1 is SNHLY and CDR2 is FYNNEI. The CDR3 has 13 residues. V was clipped by 4 bases and J by 1 base, with 7 bases between them. Sequenced here: peripheral blood, sampled on day 0 of AZD1222 vaccination. The V call is TRBV2, the J call TRBJ1-1; D perhaps matches TRBD1 (5 bases). The source is an adult in good health. The CDR3 loop reads CASSVTENTEAFF. The CDR3 DNA reads TGTGCCAGCAGTGTGACAGAGAACACTGAAGCTTTCTTT. The full variable domain, completed using reference TRBV2 and TRBJ1-1, is EPEVTQTPSHQVTQMGQEVILRCVPISNHLYFYWYRQILGQKVEFLVSFYNNEISEKSEIFDDQFSVERPDGSNFTLKIRSTKLEDSAMYFCASSVTENTEAFFGQGTRLTVV.